These T cell receptor beta chains were read from a single sample in a study of blood T cell repertoires in COVID-19. Clones were sequenced by immunoSEQ multiplex PCR, and TCRdb holds only the in-frame ones, with some missing. Of some 40,000 clones listed, roughly 78% are singletons. Sequencing was carried out using peripheral blood. The receptors shown here come from a man aged 65-85 years with acute or convalescent COVID-19. Each CDR3 is given with its conserved first and last residue. The D gene is left open where the match is weak. The size of a clone is reported for some rows only, either as once, few or many, or as a class for expanded clones.

j_call: TRBJ2-3; v_call: TRBV14; d_call: NA; clone_size: few; cdr3_nt: TGTGCCAGCAGCCAAGATCTTAGGAGGGGGCAAAGCACAGATACGCAGTATTTT; cdr3_aa: CASSQDLRRGQSTDTQYF
j_call: TRBJ2-7; v_call: TRBV27; d_call: NA; clone_size: once; cdr3_nt: TGTGCCAGCCGGACGGGGAGCTCCTACGAGCAGTACTTC; cdr3_aa: CASRTGSSYEQYF
j_call: TRBJ2-1; v_call: TRBV11-2; d_call: TRBD2; clone_size: NA; cdr3_nt: TGTGCCAGCAGCTCAACTAGCGGCTCCTACAATGAGCAGTTCTTC; cdr3_aa: CASSSTSGSYNEQFF
j_call: TRBJ1-1; v_call: TRBV7-9; d_call: NA; clone_size: NA; cdr3_nt: TGTGCCAGCACCCCCTCCCCGGGCACTGAAGCTTTCTTT; cdr3_aa: CASTPSPGTEAFF
j_call: TRBJ1-6; v_call: TRBV5-4; d_call: TRBD1; clone_size: NA; cdr3_nt: TGTGCCAGCAGCTTGGAGGGGGCGCGTTCACCCCTCCACTTT; cdr3_aa: CASSLEGARSPLHF
j_call: TRBJ1-2; v_call: TRBV6-2/TRBV6-3; d_call: NA; clone_size: few; cdr3_nt: TGTGCCAGCAGTTACTCGACTATTCAGTTACAATATGGCTACACCTTC; cdr3_aa: CASSYSTIQLQYGYTF
j_call: TRBJ1-1; v_call: TRBV6-5; d_call: NA; clone_size: NA; cdr3_nt: TGTGCCAGTTGCCTCACAGGAAACACTGAAGCTTTCTTT; cdr3_aa: CASCLTGNTEAFF
j_call: TRBJ2-5; v_call: TRBV11-3; d_call: NA; clone_size: NA; cdr3_nt: TGTGCCAGCAGCCACCGGGACGGGAGAAAAGAGACCCAGTACTTC; cdr3_aa: CASSHRDGRKETQYF
j_call: TRBJ2-7; v_call: TRBV5-1; d_call: TRBD1; clone_size: few; cdr3_nt: TGCGCCAGCAGCAGGGGACAGGGAAGCGAGGAGCAGTACTTC; cdr3_aa: CASSRGQGSEEQYF
j_call: TRBJ2-1; v_call: TRBV10-3; d_call: TRBD2; clone_size: NA; cdr3_nt: TGTGCCATCAGTGAGTCCGGGACTAGCGGGTTGAGCTCCTACAATGAGCAGTTCTTC; cdr3_aa: CAISESGTSGLSSYNEQFF
j_call: TRBJ1-2; v_call: TRBV10-3; d_call: TRBD1; clone_size: few; cdr3_nt: TGTGCCATCAGTGGGGGACAGATCTATGGCTACACCTTC; cdr3_aa: CAISGGQIYGYTF